These 6 T cell receptor beta chains originate from one sample sequenced in a study of blood T cell repertoires in COVID-19 (dated by TCRdb to the early 2020s). Library prep was done by the immunoSEQ multiplex PCR assay. TCRdb holds this immuneACCESS table with in-frame rearrangements only. Some clones are missing; in checked studies, unresolved V genes explain under half, and the rest has no known cause. This sample has roughly 700,000 clones in its table, and 75% to 90% of those were observed once. The ten largest clones capture under 0.3% of the sample. The sequenced material came from peripheral blood. The receptors here all came from a woman between 18 and 30 years old with acute or convalescent COVID-19.

This clone came up once. This chain connects TRBV5-1 to TRBJ1-3; D is perhaps TRBD1 (6 bases). This CDR3 is built from 18 residues. Trimming removed 0 bases at V and 0 bases at J, with 16 bases between. CDR1 is SGHRS and CDR2 is YFSETQ in the germline V gene. CDR3 loop: CASSLDREKSLSGNTIYF. Written as DNA, the CDR3 is TGCGCCAGCAGCTTGGACAGGGAAAAGTCTCTCTCTGGAAACACCATATATTTT.

This rearrangement joins TRBV5-4 to TRBJ2-3; 8 bases are shared with TRBD1. From germline, CDR1 is SGHNT and CDR2 YYREEE (reference sequence). The CDR3 spans 15 residues. V shed 0 bases and J 4 bases; nucleotides not matched to a gene: 4. Written as DNA, the CDR3 is TGTGCCAGCAGCTTGGGCAGGGGGCCCCCAGATACGCAGTATTTT. Its protein is CASSLGRGPPDTQYF.

This clone occurred once. This chain uses TRBV5-1 with TRBJ2-7; 7 bases are a match to TRBD1. The CDR3 consists of 15 residues. CDR1 is SGHRS, CDR2 YFSETQ, per germline. V trimming: 3 bases; J trimming: 4 bases; junction bases outside the gene matches: 10. This chain's CDR3 is CASSWETGATYEQYF. DNA for the CDR3: TGCGCCAGCAGCTGGGAAACAGGGGCGACATACGAGCAGTACTTC.

The chain uses TRBV7-9 and TRBJ1-4; D call uncertain. This CDR3 has 14 residues. The V and J ends lost 5 bases and 7 bases respectively, with 14 bases between them. The V gene's germline CDR1 is SEHNR and CDR2 FQNEAQ (reference sequence). The CDR3 region has the DNA TGTGCCAGCAGCCCGACTGAAGCGGTTGAAAAACTGTTTTTT. This sequence encodes CASSPTEAVEKLFF.

The chain links TRBV6-6 to TRBJ2-1; the match to TRBD2 covers 7 bases. The CDR3 is 18 residues long. Germline lookup yields CDR1 MNHNY and CDR2 SVGAGI (reference sequence). J was trimmed by 0 bases and V by 5 bases; bases with no gene match: 13. The CDR3 DNA sequence: TGTGCCAGCAGTCACGGGACTACGCCGTTGAGCTCCTACAATGAGCAGTTCTTC. Encoded protein: CASSHGTTPLSSYNEQFF.

V is TRBV10-3 and J is TRBJ2-1; no firm D call. The CDR3 length is 14 residues. Germline values: CDR1 ENHRY, CDR2 SYGVKD. Trimming removed 0 bases at V and 3 bases at J, with 6 bases between. The CDR3 spells CAISESPYYNEQFF. The CDR3 DNA reads as TGTGCCATCAGTGAGTCGCCCTACTACAATGAGCAGTTCTTC.